Listed below are T cell receptor beta chains from one sample, sequenced in a study of blood T cell repertoires in COVID-19. Sequencing was performed with immunoSEQ multiplex PCR; in TCRdb, only in-frame clones are kept and a portion is missing. The sample comprises some 270,000 clones, approximately 88% of which are singletons, and approximately 2.2% rests with the top ten. The sample was peripheral blood. Source of these receptors: a man aged 50 to 59 with acute or convalescent COVID-19. Both conserved end residues are part of each CDR3. The D gene is left open where the match is weak. Clone size is stated in some rows and not others, as once, few, many or a class when expanded.

J,V,D,size,CDR3,DNA
TRBJ1-1,TRBV11-2,NA,NA,CASSLREDTEAFF,TGTGCCAGCAGCCTTAGGGAGGACACTGAAGCTTTCTTT
TRBJ2-2,TRBV9,NA,NA,CASSPGGGRGELFF,TGTGCCAGCAGCCCCGGGGGAGGAAGGGGGGAGCTGTTTTTT
TRBJ2-1,TRBV10-1,TRBD2,NA,CASSPSGSSEQFF,TGCGCCAGCAGTCCTAGCGGGTCTAGCGAGCAGTTCTTC
TRBJ1-1,TRBV11-1,NA,NA,CASSLGDTEGTEAFF,TGTGCCAGCAGCTTAGGGGACACCGAAGGGACTGAAGCTTTCTTT
TRBJ1-1,TRBV12-3/TRBV12-4,NA,NA,CAGAGGGSTEAFF,TGTGCCGGGGCGGGAGGGGGGAGCACTGAAGCTTTCTTT
TRBJ2-2,TRBV9,NA,NA,CASSVDPSVVTGELFF,TGTGCCAGCAGCGTAGACCCCTCCGTAGTCACCGGGGAGCTGTTTTTT
TRBJ2-7,TRBV2,NA,once,CASSEQGRAYEQYF,TGTGCCAGCAGTGAACAGGGGCGAGCCTACGAGCAGTACTTC
TRBJ2-5,TRBV12-3/TRBV12-4,NA,NA,CASSRDYQETQYF,TGTGCCAGCAGCCGGGACTACCAAGAGACCCAGTACTTC
TRBJ2-1,TRBV5-4,TRBD2,NA,CASSPRGGNEQFF,TGTGCCAGCAGCCCCCGCGGGGGCAATGAGCAGTTCTTC
TRBJ2-7,TRBV4-1,NA,NA,CASSQTSSSSYEQYF,TGCGCCAGCAGCCAAACTAGCTCCAGCTCCTACGAGCAGTACTTC
TRBJ1-6,TRBV9,TRBD1,many,CASSVTGADSPLHF,TGTGCCAGCAGCGTGACAGGGGCGGATTCACCCCTCCACTTT
TRBJ1-5,TRBV11-2,TRBD1,NA,CASTPNRGSQPQHF,TGTGCCAGCACCCCAAACAGGGGAAGTCAGCCCCAGCATTTT
TRBJ2-5,TRBV9,TRBD1,NA,CASSVGAGGVGETQYF,TGTGCCAGCAGCGTAGGTGCAGGGGGCGTGGGGGAGACCCAGTACTTC
TRBJ1-2,TRBV9,NA,NA,CASSALGVDYGYTF,TGTGCCAGCAGCGCCCTAGGGGTGGACTATGGCTACACCTTC
TRBJ1-5,TRBV14,NA,NA,CASSQDFNQPQHF,TGTGCCAGCAGCCAAGACTTCAATCAGCCCCAGCATTTT
TRBJ1-5,TRBV7-2,NA,few,CASRSGPGVQPQHF,TGTGCCAGCAGGTCAGGGCCTGGGGTTCAGCCCCAGCATTTT
TRBJ2-1,TRBV7-9,NA,NA,CASSSHPIQPGGEQFF,TGTGCCAGCAGCTCTCACCCTATTCAACCCGGGGGTGAGCAGTTCTTC
TRBJ1-1,TRBV7-3,NA,many,CASSLERTSGGTEAFF,TGTGCCAGCAGCTTAGAAAGGACCAGCGGGGGCACTGAAGCTTTCTTT
TRBJ1-2,TRBV2,NA,NA,CASSDAAGYGYTF,TGTGCCAGCAGTGACGCCGCGGGCTATGGCTACACCTTC
TRBJ1-2,TRBV2,NA,NA,CASSVEERGYTF,TGTGCCAGCAGTGTCGAGGAGAGGGGCTACACCTTC
TRBJ2-5,TRBV7-9,TRBD1,NA,CASSGADRVQETQYF,TGTGCCAGCAGCGGGGCCGACAGGGTTCAAGAGACCCAGTACTTC
TRBJ2-3,TRBV29-1,NA,NA,CSVTTLQGSTDTQYF,TGCAGCGTCACCACCCTACAGGGATCGACAGATACGCAGTATTTT
TRBJ1-1,TRBV6-5,TRBD1,NA,CASSNRGTEAFF,TGTGCCAGCAGTAACAGGGGCACTGAAGCTTTCTTT
TRBJ1-2,TRBV27,NA,NA,CASSLEGQGYTF,TGTGCCAGCAGTTTAGAGGGTCAGGGCTACACCTTC
TRBJ2-3,TRBV10-2,NA,NA,CASTPVAGADTQYF,TGCGCCAGCACCCCTGTGGCAGGGGCGGATACGCAGTATTTT
TRBJ1-3,TRBV7-3,NA,NA,CASSLTGGSGNTIYF,TGTGCCAGCAGCTTAACGGGGGGCTCTGGAAACACCATATATTTT
TRBJ1-6,TRBV27,TRBD1,NA,CASSYQGTDNSPLHF,TGTGCCAGCAGCTACCAGGGGACAGATAATTCACCCCTCCACTTT